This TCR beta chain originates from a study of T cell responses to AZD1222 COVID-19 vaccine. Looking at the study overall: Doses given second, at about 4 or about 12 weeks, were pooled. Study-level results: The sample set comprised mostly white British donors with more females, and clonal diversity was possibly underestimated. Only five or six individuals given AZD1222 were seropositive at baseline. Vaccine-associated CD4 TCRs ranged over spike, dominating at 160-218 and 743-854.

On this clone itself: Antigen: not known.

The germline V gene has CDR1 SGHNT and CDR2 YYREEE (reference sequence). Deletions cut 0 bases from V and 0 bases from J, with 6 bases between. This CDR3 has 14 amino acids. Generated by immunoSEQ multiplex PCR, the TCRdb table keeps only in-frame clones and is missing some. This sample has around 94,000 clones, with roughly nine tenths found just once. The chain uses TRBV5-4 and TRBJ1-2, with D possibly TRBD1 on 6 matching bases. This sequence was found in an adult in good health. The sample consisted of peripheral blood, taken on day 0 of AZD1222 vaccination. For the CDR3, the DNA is TGTGCCAGCAGCTTGGACAGGGCTAACTATGGCTACACCTTC. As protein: CASSLDRANYGYTF.